Following are 19 T cell receptor beta chains from one sample sequenced in a study of blood T cell repertoires in COVID-19. The protocol was immunoSEQ multiplex PCR, while the TCRdb copy is restricted to in-frame clones and leaves out a portion. The data contain tens of thousands of clones, approximately 87% of them singletons. The sequencing sample was made of peripheral blood. Source of these receptors: a man older than 75 in a cohort sampled during active COVID-19.

The chain links TRBV5-6 to TRBJ1-4; D perhaps matches TRBD1 (5 bases). The CDR3 covers 14 residues. CDR1 is SGHDT, CDR2 YYEEEE, per germline. Trimming took off 0 bases at V and 5 bases at J, with 8 bases between the two ends. Here the CDR3 reads CASSLGQKNEKLFF. The CDR3 DNA sequence: TGTGCCAGCAGCTTGGGACAGAAGAATGAAAAACTGTTTTTT.

Comment on this clone: As the CDR3 is not closed by the conserved phenylalanine or tryptophan, this likely results from a read error. It is unclear where the CDR3 begins or ends on the DNA, so no DNA is shown, and the CDR3 is as TCRdb lists it. This chain's CDR3 is CASSPQRSEEV. The rearrangement joins TRBV10-1 to TRBJ2-3; TRBD2, as called in the table, went unchecked against the DNA. Including both end residues, the CDR3 is 11 amino acids long. CDR1 and CDR2 from the germline V gene are WNHNN and SYGVQD (reference sequence).

The chain is built from TRBV20-1 and TRBJ2-7, with D possibly TRBD2 on 6 matching bases. V dropped 3 bases and J dropped 4 bases, with 10 bases sitting between them. The CDR3 is 12 residues long. The germline CDR1 and CDR2 sequences are DFQATT and SNEGSKA (reference sequence). In DNA form, the CDR3 reads TGCAGTGCTAGTCATGGGGGGTACGAGCAGTACGTC. Its translation is CSASHGGYEQYV.

V gene TRBV14 combines with J gene TRBJ1-2; 10 nucleotides align to TRBD1. CDR3 length: 17 amino acids. Germline assignment: CDR1 SGHDN and CDR2 FVKESK. Trimming at V came to 0 bases and at J to 5 bases, leaving 9 bases not matched to a gene. The CDR3 DNA is TGTGCCAGCAGCCAAGATACCGGGGACAGGGGCCTGTATGGCTACACCTTC. Protein sequence: CASSQDTGDRGLYGYTF.

J is TRBJ2-7 and V is TRBV5-6; weak D call: TRBD1 (6 bases). CDR3 length: 15 amino acids. Germline V gene sequence: CDR1 SGHDT, CDR2 YYEEEE. Between the trimmed V and J ends, which lost 4 bases and 5 bases, there was a span of 19 bases. The CDR3 nucleotides are TGTGCCAGCAGCCAGGTGGGCAGGGGCAACCACGAGCAGTACTTC. Translated, it gives CASSQVGRGNHEQYF. Complete variable domain (other parts from reference TRBV5-6 and TRBJ2-7): DAGVTQSPTHLIKTRGQQVTLRCSPKSGHDTVSWYQQALGQGPQFIFQYYEEEERQRGNFPDRFSGHQFPNYSSELNVNALLLGDSALYLCASSQVGRGNHEQYFGPGTRLTVT.

The V gene is TRBV18, the J gene TRBJ1-1, with 8 positions matching TRBD1. With V trimmed by 2 bases and J by 5 bases, 10 bases remained unmatched. The length of the CDR3 is 16 residues. The germline V gene has CDR1 KGHSH and CDR2 LQKENI. The CDR3 loop is CASSPDPRGRLTEAFF. The CDR3 coding sequence is TGTGCCAGCTCACCAGACCCCAGGGGGCGCCTAACTGAAGCTTTCTTT.

This chain uses TRBV7-2 with TRBJ1-6; no reliable D call. Trimming removed 0 bases at V and 8 bases at J, with 5 bases between. Germline-derived CDR1 and CDR2 are SGHTA and FQGNSA. The CDR3 runs 13 residues. The CDR3: CASSLAEDSPLHF. In nucleotides, the CDR3 is TGTGCCAGCAGCTTAGCAGAGGATTCACCCCTCCACTTT. Combining the CDR3 with reference TRBV7-2 and TRBJ1-6 gives the whole variable domain GAGVSQSPSNKVTEKGKDVELRCDPISGHTALYWYRQSLGQGLEFLIYFQGNSAPDKSGLPSDRFSAERTGGSVSTLTIQRTQQEDSAVYLCASSLAEDSPLHFGNGTRLTVT.

The V gene is TRBV7-3, the J gene TRBJ2-1, with D possibly TRBD2 on 5 matching bases. CDR1 is SGHTA and CDR2 is FQGTGA in the germline V gene. V was shortened by 2 bases and J by 6 bases, with 8 bases between the two germline ends. The CDR3 extends over 13 amino acids. The CDR3 sequence: CASSLGTSNEQFF. CDR3 bases: TGTGCCAGCAGCTTAGGAACTAGCAATGAGCAGTTCTTC.

This sequence joins TRBV6-5 and TRBJ2-7, with a weak D call TRBD1 (6 bases). Trimming took off 6 bases at V and 0 bases at J, with 15 bases between the two ends. In germline, CDR1 is MNHEY, CDR2 SVGAGI. The CDR3 length is 15 residues. CDR3 DNA: TGTGCCAGCAGCAGAGGGGACAAGAGCTCCTACGAGCAGTACGTC. Protein product: CASSRGDKSSYEQYV.

V is TRBV5-6 and J is TRBJ1-6; weak D call: TRBD1 (5 bases). CDR3 length equals 15 residues. Trimming removed 0 bases at V and 7 bases at J, with 11 bases between. Germline CDR1 reads SGHDT; CDR2 reads YYEEEE. CDR3 in DNA: TGTGCCAGCAGCTTGGGAAGGGGATGGAATTCACCCCTCCACTTT. It translates to CASSLGRGWNSPLHF.

The chain has TRBV9 and TRBJ2-2; no firm D call. Trimming stripped 0 bases from V and 0 bases from J, with 6 bases between. The CDR3 runs to 15 residues. Per germline, CDR1 SGDLS and CDR2 YYNGEE. In DNA form, the CDR3 reads TGTGCCAGCAGCGTAGACGCGCCGAACACCGGGGAGCTGTTTTTT. Translated, it gives CASSVDAPNTGELFF.

V gene TRBV5-1 combines with J gene TRBJ2-7; D uncertain. Germline V gene data show CDR1 as SGHRS and CDR2 as YFSETQ. This CDR3 has 14 residues. Trimming took off 2 bases at V and 3 bases at J, with 12 bases between the two ends. The CDR3 DNA reads TGCGCCAGCAGCTTACATGGGCCGAACTACGAGCAGTACGTC. Amino acids: CASSLHGPNYEQYV.

The chain uses TRBV29-1 and TRBJ2-3; possible D gene TRBD1, 6 bases. The germline CDR1 and CDR2 sequences are SQVTM and ANQGSEA. V was trimmed by 8 bases and J by 2 bases, leaving 14 bases between them. The CDR3 has 13 amino acids. The CDR3 DNA reads as TGCAGCCAAGCAACAGGGCCCACAGATACGCAGTATTTT. Translated, it gives CSQATGPTDTQYF.

The rearrangement links TRBV18 to TRBJ2-7, with TRBD1 as a possible D gene (5 bases). CDR1 is KGHSH and CDR2 is LQKENI in the germline V gene. Deletions cut 2 bases from V and 8 bases from J, with 13 bases between. The CDR3 length is 13 residues. The CDR3 sequence: CASSPNQGTKQYV. CDR3 bases: TGTGCCAGCTCACCAAATCAGGGAACGAAGCAGTACGTC.

The chain joins TRBV5-5 to TRBJ2-5; TRBD2 might be the D (6 bases). Trimming shortened V by 5 bases and J by 4 bases, and 12 bases separated the two germline ends. This CDR3 contains 13 residues. From germline, CDR1 is SGHKS and CDR2 YYEKEE (reference sequence). This chain's CDR3 is CASRPPGGETQYF. CDR3 DNA sequence: TGTGCCAGCAGACCCCCCGGGGGAGAGACCCAGTACTTC.

This clone was picked up a small number of times. This chain uses TRBV27 with TRBJ1-2, with 7 bases that match TRBD1. CDR3 length: 14 amino acids. The V gene's germline CDR1 is MNHEY and CDR2 SMNVEV (reference sequence). V lost 6 bases to trimming and J lost 3 bases; unmatched junction nucleotides: 7. CDR3 sequence (DNA): TGTGCCAGCAGGCGTTCGGGGACAGACTATGGCTACACCTTC. Translating it yields CASRRSGTDYGYTF.

V and J are TRBV4-1 and TRBJ2-7; TRBD2 agrees at 12 bases. This CDR3 region has 17 residues. Germline CDR1 reads MGHRA; CDR2 reads YSYEKL. V lost 4 bases, J lost 2 bases, and 9 bases stayed unmatched. The CDR3 protein is CASSRGASGGVPYEQYF. CDR3 coding DNA: TGCGCCAGCAGCCGAGGCGCTAGCGGGGGGGTCCCCTACGAGCAGTACTTC.

J is TRBJ2-3 and V is TRBV3-1 (or the pseudogene TRBV3-2); 10 nucleotides line up with TRBD1. V lost 3 bases to trimming and J lost 3 bases; unmatched junction nucleotides: 3. CDR3 length: 15 residues. The V gene's germline CDR1 is LGHDT and CDR2 YNNKEL (reference sequence). The CDR3 sequence: CASSQDRGLTDTQYF. Written as DNA, the CDR3 is TGTGCCAGCAGCCAGGACAGGGGGTTGACAGATACGCAGTATTTT.

CDR3 amino acids: CASSYSIQDNSPLHF. The CDR3 DNA is TGTGCCAGCAGTTACTCGATTCAGGATAATTCACCCCTCCACTTT. The chain links TRBV6-2 or TRBV6-3 to TRBJ1-6; D remains ambiguous. Deletions cut 0 bases from V and 5 bases from J, with 8 bases between. There are 15 residues in the CDR3. Germline V lookup: CDR1 MNHEY, CDR2 SVGEGT.